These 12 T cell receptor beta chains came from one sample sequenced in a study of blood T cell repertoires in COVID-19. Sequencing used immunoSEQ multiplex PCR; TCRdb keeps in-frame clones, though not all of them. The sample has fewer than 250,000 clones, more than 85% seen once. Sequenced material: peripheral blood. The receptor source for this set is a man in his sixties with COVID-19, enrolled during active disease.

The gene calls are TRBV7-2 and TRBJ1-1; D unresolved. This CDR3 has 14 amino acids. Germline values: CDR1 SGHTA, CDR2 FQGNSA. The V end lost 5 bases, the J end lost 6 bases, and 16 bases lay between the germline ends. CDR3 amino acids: CASSPSLSLSEAFF. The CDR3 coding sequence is TGTGCCAGCAGCCCAAGCCTCTCGCTATCTGAAGCTTTCTTT.

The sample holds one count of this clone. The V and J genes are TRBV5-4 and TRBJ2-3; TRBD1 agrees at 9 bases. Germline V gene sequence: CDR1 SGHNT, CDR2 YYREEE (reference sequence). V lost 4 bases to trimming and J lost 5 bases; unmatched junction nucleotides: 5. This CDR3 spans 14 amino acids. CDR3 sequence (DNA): TGTGCCAGCAGCCTCGACAGGGGGGGAGATACGCAGTATTTT. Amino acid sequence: CASSLDRGGDTQYF.

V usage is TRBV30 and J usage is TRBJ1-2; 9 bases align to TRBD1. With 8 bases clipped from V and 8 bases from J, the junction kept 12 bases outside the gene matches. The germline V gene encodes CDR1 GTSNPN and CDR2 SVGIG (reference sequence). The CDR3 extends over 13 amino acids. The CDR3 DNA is TGTGCCCAGGGACAGGGATTGTATGGAGGCTACACCTTC. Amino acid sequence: CAQGQGLYGGYTF.

CDR3 nucleotide sequence: TGTGCCTGGAGTAGTACAGTATGGAGGAGAAGTGCTAAGAACACTGAAGCTTTCTTT. It codes for CAWSSTVWRRSAKNTEAFF. The rearrangement links TRBV30 to TRBJ1-1; D unresolved. This CDR3 is built from 19 residues. Germline V gives CDR1 GTSNPN, CDR2 SVGIG (reference sequence). V gave up 2 bases and J gave up 1 base, with 26 bases separating them.

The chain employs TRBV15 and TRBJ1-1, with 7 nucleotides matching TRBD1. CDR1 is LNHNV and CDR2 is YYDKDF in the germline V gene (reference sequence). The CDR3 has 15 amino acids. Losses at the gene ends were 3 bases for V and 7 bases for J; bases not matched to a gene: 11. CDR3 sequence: CATSSVQTGRIEAFF. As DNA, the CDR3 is TGTGCCACCAGCAGCGTCCAGACAGGGAGGATTGAAGCTTTCTTT.

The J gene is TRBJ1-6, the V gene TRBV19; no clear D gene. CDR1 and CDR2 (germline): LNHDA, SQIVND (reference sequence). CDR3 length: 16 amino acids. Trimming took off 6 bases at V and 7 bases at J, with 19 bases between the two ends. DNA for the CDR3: TGTGCCAGTAGATCCGGAAGGCAGAGGCCCAATTCACCCCTCCACTTT. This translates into CASRSGRQRPNSPLHF.

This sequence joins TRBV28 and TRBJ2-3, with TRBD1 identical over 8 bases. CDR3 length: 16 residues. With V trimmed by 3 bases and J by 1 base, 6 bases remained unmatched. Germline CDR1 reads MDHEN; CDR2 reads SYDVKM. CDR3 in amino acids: CASSFHGQGGTDTQYF. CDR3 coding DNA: TGTGCCAGCAGTTTCCATGGACAGGGAGGCACAGATACGCAGTATTTT.

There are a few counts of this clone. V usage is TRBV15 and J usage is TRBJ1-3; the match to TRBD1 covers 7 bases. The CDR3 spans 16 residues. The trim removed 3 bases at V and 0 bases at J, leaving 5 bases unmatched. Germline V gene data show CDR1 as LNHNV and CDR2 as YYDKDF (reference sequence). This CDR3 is CATSRGGQFSGNTIYF. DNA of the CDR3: TGTGCCACCAGCAGGGGGGGACAGTTCTCTGGAAACACCATATATTTT.

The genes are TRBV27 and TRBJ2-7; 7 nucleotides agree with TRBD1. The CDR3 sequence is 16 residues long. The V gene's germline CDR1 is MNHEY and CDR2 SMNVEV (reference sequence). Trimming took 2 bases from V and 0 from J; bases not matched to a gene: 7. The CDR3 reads CASSLRTGLSSYEQYF. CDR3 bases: TGTGCCAGCAGTTTAAGGACAGGCCTGAGCTCCTACGAGCAGTACTTC.

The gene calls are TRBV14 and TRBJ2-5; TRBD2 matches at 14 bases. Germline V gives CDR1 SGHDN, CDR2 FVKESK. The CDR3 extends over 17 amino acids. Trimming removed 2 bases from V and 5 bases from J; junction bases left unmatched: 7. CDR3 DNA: TGTGCCAGCAGCCAATATGGGACTAGCGGGAGCTGGGAGACCCAGTACTTC. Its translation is CASSQYGTSGSWETQYF.

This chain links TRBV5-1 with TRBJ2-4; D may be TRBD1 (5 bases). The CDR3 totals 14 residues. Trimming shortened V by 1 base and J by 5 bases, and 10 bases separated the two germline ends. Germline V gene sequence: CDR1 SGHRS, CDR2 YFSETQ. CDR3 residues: CASSLRQGENIQYF. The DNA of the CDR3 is TGCGCCAGCAGCTTGAGGCAGGGCGAAAACATTCAGTACTTC.

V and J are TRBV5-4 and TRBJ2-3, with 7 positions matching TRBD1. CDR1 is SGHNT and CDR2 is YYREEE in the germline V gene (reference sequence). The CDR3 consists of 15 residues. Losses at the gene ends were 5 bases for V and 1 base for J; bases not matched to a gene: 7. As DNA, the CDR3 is TGTGCCAGCAGATCGGACAGGTCCGGCACAGATACGCAGTATTTT. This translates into CASRSDRSGTDTQYF.